Each of the 8 T cell receptor beta chains below was sequenced from the same sample in a study of cytomegalovirus exposure and HLA in healthy donors. In the PCR, 60 Vbeta and 13 Jbeta primers were used. Method: immunoSEQ multiplex PCR; TCRdb's copy keeps in-frame clones and lacks some. The sample comprises around 140,000 clones, more than 75% of which are singletons, and around 6.6% rests with the top ten. The specimen was PBMCs. The receptors originated from a woman in her forties in good health and CMV-seropositive.

This clone has only a few counts. The genes are TRBV13 and TRBJ2-5; the D is unclear. Trimming cost V 4 bases and J 1 base, with 16 bases left between them. CDR1 and CDR2 from the germline V gene are PRHDT and FYEKMQ (reference sequence). The CDR3 runs to 16 residues. CDR3 in amino acids: CASSSWADFTQETQYF. CDR3 coding DNA: TGTGCCAGCAGCTCCTGGGCAGATTTCACCCAAGAGACCCAGTACTTC.

This rearrangement joins TRBV2 to TRBJ2-2, with 8 bases identical to TRBD2. Germline assignment: CDR1 SNHLY and CDR2 FYNNEI. This CDR3 comprises 16 residues. J was trimmed by 6 bases and V by 0 bases; bases with no gene match: 6. The CDR3 here is CASSEARGDRAGELFF. CDR3 DNA: TGTGCCAGCAGTGAAGCGCGGGGGGACCGTGCCGGGGAGCTGTTTTTT.

The table lists this clone with a few counts. The rearrangement uses TRBV5-1 and TRBJ2-5; TRBD2 matches 7 bases. Germline lookup yields CDR1 SGHRS and CDR2 YFSETQ. This CDR3 has 14 residues. V trimming: 3 bases; J trimming: 5 bases; junction bases outside the gene matches: 7. The CDR3 here is CASSWGGDRETQYF. The CDR3 DNA reads as TGCGCCAGCAGCTGGGGGGGAGACCGGGAGACCCAGTACTTC.

The chain carries TRBV11-3 and TRBJ1-6; 9 positions match TRBD1. V lost 5 bases and J lost 8; bases outside the gene matches: 7. CDR3 length equals 15 residues. Germline assignment: CDR1 SGHNT and CDR2 YENEEA. The CDR3 region is CASSRPQGAYSPLHF. The CDR3 nucleotides read TGTGCCAGCAGCCGTCCACAGGGGGCATATTCACCCCTCCACTTT.

A remark on this clone: Germline is not matched at one junction end, which may reflect a read error. The chain combines TRBV7-9 with TRBJ2-1; no definite D call. This CDR3 has 11 residues. Germline loops: CDR1 SEHNR, CDR2 FQNEAQ (reference sequence). The CDR3 DNA is TGTGCCAGCAGCCAGTACAGTGAGCAGTTCTTC. Protein product: CASSQYSEQFF.

This clone has only one observation. The CDR3 DNA reads TGCGCCAGCAGCGGCCAGGGGGCGGGAGAGACCCAGTACTTC. This encodes CASSGQGAGETQYF. The chain is built from TRBV5-1 and TRBJ2-5, with TRBD1 identical over 8 bases. The CDR3 is made up of 14 amino acids. Germline V lookup: CDR1 SGHRS, CDR2 YFSETQ. With 4 bases clipped from V and 4 bases from J, the junction kept 6 bases outside the gene matches.

V and J are TRBV5-1 and TRBJ2-1, with 9 bases fitting TRBD1. Trimming removed 4 bases from V and 9 bases from J; junction bases left unmatched: 2. The CDR3 has 12 amino acids. Per germline, CDR1 SGHRS and CDR2 YFSETQ. Written as DNA, the CDR3 is TGCGCCAGCAGCACGGACAGGGGTGAGCAGTTCTTC. Its protein is CASSTDRGEQFF.

The chain recombines TRBV19 with TRBJ2-7; TRBD2 matches 12 bases. With 6 bases clipped from V and 3 bases from J, the junction kept 3 bases outside the gene matches. CDR1 and CDR2 from the germline V gene are LNHDA and SQIVND (reference sequence). The CDR3 totals 14 residues. The CDR3 DNA follows: TGTGCCAGTAGCCGACTAGCGGGAGACTACGAGCAGTACTTC. Its protein product is CASSRLAGDYEQYF.